Sequencing of this T cell receptor beta chain was carried out in a study of T-cell reconstitution after alpha-beta-depleted transplantation in children. Study-level results: The main origin of T-cell counts and diversity one year after transplant was newly produced T cells.

V shed 1 base and J shed 7 bases, with 17 bases lying between them. This CDR3 is 16 amino acids long. Germline V gene sequence: CDR1 LGHNA, CDR2 YNFKEQ. For TCRbeta, the library was prepared with unique molecular identifiers. TCRdb re-analysed the PCR reads in MiXCR, keeping a single row per CDR3 protein. The sample has about 980,000 distinct CDR3 sequences; around 30% are singletons. Comment on this clonotype: Its antigen remains unknown.

Sequences were derived from PBMCs, mostly from graft donor cells, sampled 360 days after TCRalphabeta/CD19-depleted stem cell transplant. The receptor was derived from a boy in the first two years of life who had a stem cell transplant for SCID, so the T cells may come from the graft donor. The gene calls are TRBV4-2 and TRBJ2-1; the D call may be TRBD1 or TRBD2 (5 bases each). The CDR3 protein is CASSQGQWDLDNEQFF. The CDR3 nucleotides read TGTGCCAGCAGCCAAGGGCAATGGGACCTGGATAATGAGCAGTTCTTC.